This paragraph covers one TCR beta chain sequence. This sample was taken from a study of blood T cells in healthy people across ages. In the study overall: About one barcoded beta molecule per two T cells was captured by template switching.

Primers used in a second PCR of roughly 7 to 12 cycles were a sample-barcoded 5' primer and a J-beta primer mix. TCRdb redid the calling of the 5' RACE reads with MiXCR, one entry per CDR3 protein. The sample carries about 970,000 distinct CDR3 sequences, roughly half recorded once. This CDR3 has 16 residues. The V and J ends lost 0 bases and 4 bases, in that order; junction bases with no gene match: 3. The chain carries TRBV12-3 or TRBV12-4 and TRBJ2-3; 11 nucleotides match TRBD2. The sample comprised blood. The receptor comes from a woman in her sixties in good health. In DNA, the CDR3 is TGTGCCAGCAGTTTAGCTAGCGGGGGGGTCGCAGATACGCAGTATTTT. It encodes CASSLASGGVADTQYF.